The clone carrying this TCR beta chain turned up a few times. This specimen comes from a study of blood T cell repertoires in COVID-19. About the study: Acute and convalescent COVID-19 samples came from the United States, Italy and Spain.

Germline-derived CDR1 and CDR2 are LGHNA and YSLEER. Trimming took 0 bases from V and 0 from J, leaving 8 bases between them. The CDR3 runs to 16 residues. Authors' analysis steps: Reference gene primer amplification gave nucleated cell count estimates. TCRdb's table, derived via immunoSEQ multiplex PCR, lists solely in-frame clones and lacks some. That table gives V, J and clone size, and the DNA gave D and trimming. The repertoire holds 200,000 or so clones, 88% seen once, with 2.6% in the top ten. Donors were grouped by their self-reported clinical history. Source material: PBMCs or T cells enriched from blood (not recorded which). This TCR came from a woman aged 25 to 39 who had recovered from COVID-19. This chain links TRBV4-3 with TRBJ1-4; tentatively, D is TRBD1 (6 bases). The CDR3 coding sequence is TGCGCCAGCAGCCAAGACTGGACAGCAACTAATGAAAAACTGTTTTTT. This gives the protein CASSQDWTATNEKLFF.